Listed here are 11 T cell receptor beta chains from one sample, sequenced in a study of T cells in Graves' hyperthyroidism and ophthalmopathy. TCR beta CDR3 regions were amplified from RNA. Using the HTBI primer set, a first-round RT-PCR was run on the TCR CDR3. From the multiplex PCR reads, TCRdb called clonotypes with MiXCR, one entry per CDR3 protein. Counted here are 35,000 to 45,000 distinct CDR3 sequences, 49% occurring once; the ten biggest clones make up roughly 6.2%. The specimen sequenced was blood. These receptors were collected from a woman aged 45-65 years with Graves' hyperthyroidism that later progressed to Graves' ophthalmopathy.

A word on this clonotype: A read error is likely, as this CDR3 ends without the conserved phenylalanine or tryptophan. This rearrangement joins TRBV10-3 to TRBJ2-1, with D maybe TRBD2 (5 bases). The V gene lost 0 bases and the J gene lost 1 base, with 10 bases spanning the gap. The CDR3 extends over 16 amino acids. Germline V gene sequence: CDR1 ENHRY, CDR2 SYGVKD. As DNA, the CDR3 is TGTGCCATCAGTGAGTCCGGGCTAGCTTCCTACAATGAGCAGTTCCTC. Protein sequence: CAISESGLASYNEQFL.

As concerns this clonotype: Since the CDR3 does not end with the conserved phenylalanine or tryptophan, this likely comes from a read error. No DNA is shown, since the ends of the CDR3 on it are uncertain; the CDR3 is the one TCRdb lists. The chain employs TRBV2 and TRBJ1-1; no check of the table's D call, TRBD1, against the DNA was made. Germline values: CDR1 SNHLY, CDR2 FYNNEI. The CDR3 comprises 17 residues, both ends counted. The chain's CDR3 is CASSEGEGQGGLPEASS.

This clonotype was seen at least ten times. This chain joins TRBV6-5 and TRBJ2-7, with a tentative D call TRBD1 (5 bases). Germline assignment: CDR1 MNHEY and CDR2 SVGAGI. The V end was cut by 0 bases, the J end by 3 bases, with 6 bases between. This CDR3 has 13 amino acids. The CDR3: CASSYSQGYEQYF. The CDR3 nucleotides read TGTGCCAGCAGTTACTCGCAGGGCTACGAGCAGTACTTC.

Ten or more counts support this clonotype. This chain connects TRBV11-2 to TRBJ2-1; D possibly corresponds to TRBD2 (5 bases). In germline, CDR1 is SGHAT, CDR2 FQNNGV. The CDR3 loop spans 15 amino acids. Trimming removed 2 bases from V and 4 bases from J, with 12 bases in between. CDR3 bases: TGTGCCAGCAGCTTAAACGGGGATCCTTACAATGAGCAGTTCTTC. Protein sequence: CASSLNGDPYNEQFF.

This clonotype is categorized as medium-sized. This chain uses TRBV7-2 with TRBJ1-1; D unclear. The CDR3 is 13 amino acids. CDR1 is SGHTA and CDR2 is FQGNSA in the germline V gene. Trimming shortened V by 1 base and J by 7 bases, and 10 bases separated the two germline ends. CDR3 DNA sequence: TGTGCCAGCAGCTTAGAGTTGGGTTATGAAGCTTTCTTT. Its translation: CASSLELGYEAFF.

This clonotype was seen repeatedly, ten times or more. V and J are TRBV19 and TRBJ2-3, with D maybe TRBD2 (6 bases). The CDR3 extends over 13 amino acids. Per the germline V gene, CDR1 is LNHDA and CDR2 is SQIVND (reference sequence). V gave up 7 bases and J gave up 10 bases, with 18 bases separating them. CDR3 DNA: TGTGCCAGTAAGCGAGGTGGGGAGGTAGCGCAGTATTTT. Protein sequence: CASKRGGEVAQYF.

In this sample, this clonotype turned up many times. The chain couples TRBV15 to TRBJ2-1, with 7 bases fitting TRBD2. This CDR3 has 17 amino acids. Germline loops: CDR1 LNHNV, CDR2 YYDKDF (reference sequence). After removal of 0 bases from V and 0 bases from J, the junction contained 5 bases not matched to a gene. The CDR3 bases are TGTGCCACCAGCAGAGATGGGAGCGGGAACTCCTACAATGAGCAGTTCTTC. Translating it yields CATSRDGSGNSYNEQFF.

This clonotype appeared many times. This chain links TRBV3-1 with TRBJ1-2; D is undetermined. This CDR3 comprises 12 residues. Trimming took off 4 bases at V and 3 bases at J, with 6 bases between the two ends. The germline CDR1 and CDR2 sequences are LGHDT and YNNKEL (reference sequence). The CDR3 DNA sequence: TGTGCCAGCAGCCCGGGGTACTATGGCTACACCTTC. Translation gives CASSPGYYGYTF.

The J gene is TRBJ2-2, the V gene TRBV20-1; perhaps TRBD1 as D (5 bases). The germline V and J ends were trimmed by 0 bases and 5 bases, with 16 bases remaining between them. The CDR3 has 16 residues. CDR1 and CDR2 from the germline V gene are DFQATT and SNEGSKA (reference sequence). The CDR3 spells CSARDLYKGRTGELFF. In DNA, the CDR3 is TGCAGTGCTAGAGATCTATATAAGGGGCGTACCGGGGAGCTGTTTTTT.

In the case of this clonotype: The junction and the germline gene differ at one end; a read error may be behind it. This chain links TRBV4-1 with TRBJ2-5; D might be TRBD2 (5 bases). CDR1 and CDR2 (germline): MGHRA, YSYEKL. CDR3 size: 15 residues. The CDR3 DNA follows: TGTGCCACCAGCCCCAGTCAGGAGGCGGGCGAGACCCAGTACTTC. Translating it yields CATSPSQEAGETQYF.

The rearrangement joins TRBV20-1 to TRBJ1-1; 9 bases are shared with TRBD1. The CDR3 is made up of 14 amino acids. V shed 6 bases and J 4 bases; nucleotides not matched to a gene: 9. Germline V gene sequence: CDR1 DFQATT, CDR2 SNEGSKA (reference sequence). The CDR3 coding sequence is TGCAGTGCGACATTCCGGGACAGGGCCACTGAAGCTTTCTTT. Translation: CSATFRDRATEAFF.